This T cell receptor beta chain is drawn from a study of technical replicates of blood from several donors (dated by TCRdb to 2016 to 2017). Points on this clone: The target of this receptor is not known. No base quality values were provided; no much bigger clone lies one nucleotide off.

At the junction V is shortened by 5 bases and J by 4 bases, with 6 bases in between. The CDR3 numbers 13 residues from cysteine through phenylalanine. Kept here is only the CDR3 DNA, which spans 39 bases and is read in frame from base 1. The germline V gene (reference sequence) specifies SEHNR as CDR1 and FQNEAQ as CDR2. Library construction relied on the immunoSEQ multiplex PCR assay. TCRdb's version of the immuneACCESS table is confined to in-frame rearrangements and falls short of the full clone set. An unresolved V gene accounts for under half of the shortfall where checked; the remainder is of unknown origin. The sample table lists about 72,000 clones, about 95% of them with a count of one. The leading ten clones occupy about 0.25% of the sample.

The sequence is built from TRBV7-9 and TRBJ1-6; the D gene is not confidently resolved. The sequenced sample was T cells isolated from PBMCs. The clonotype was recovered from a human donor in good health. Here the CDR3 is given as CASSLPYNSPLHF. In nucleotide form, the sequence is TGTGCCAGCAGCCTACCTTATAATTCACCCCTCCACTTT.